These 10 T cell receptor beta chains were all obtained from the same sample, sequenced in a study of blood T cell repertoires in COVID-19. TCRdb's table, derived via immunoSEQ multiplex PCR, lists solely in-frame clones and lacks some. This table has approximately 190,000 clones, around 80% appearing once. What was sequenced was peripheral blood. The receptors stem from a man aged 25 to 40 with active or convalescent COVID-19.

The V and J genes are TRBV9 and TRBJ2-3, with D maybe TRBD1 (5 bases). Germline V gene sequence: CDR1 SGDLS, CDR2 YYNGEE. The CDR3 sequence is 13 residues long. V lost 4 bases, J lost 4 bases, and 10 bases lay in between. CDR3: CASSLSRADTQYF. DNA of the CDR3: TGTGCCAGCAGCTTATCCAGGGCAGATACGCAGTATTTT.

This clone was picked up a small number of times. The V and J genes are TRBV28 and TRBJ2-1, with D possibly being TRBD1 (6 bases). The CDR3 totals 13 residues. Trimming removed 7 bases at V and 4 bases at J, with 11 bases between. Germline V lookup: CDR1 MDHEN, CDR2 SYDVKM. Here the CDR3 DNA reads TGTGCCAGCACAGCAGGGGATTACAATGAGCAGTTCTTC. Protein: CASTAGDYNEQFF.

This chain joins TRBV5-1 and TRBJ1-5; tentative D call: TRBD1 (6 bases). This CDR3 spans 15 amino acids. Germline V CDR1 and CDR2: SGHRS, YFSETQ. V was clipped by 3 bases and J by 0 bases, with 10 bases between them. The CDR3, as DNA: TGCGCCAGCAGCTCGACAGGAGCTAGCAATCAGCCCCAGCATTTT. Amino acid sequence: CASSSTGASNQPQHF.

The chain is built from TRBV2 and TRBJ2-7; the D gene is possibly TRBD1 (6 bases). The CDR3 extends over 13 amino acids. The ends were cut back, 4 bases at V and 6 bases at J, with 13 bases in the middle. Germline CDR1 SNHLY, CDR2 FYNNEI. In nucleotides, the CDR3 is TGTGCCAGCAGTGTACAGGGAATAGGCGAGCAGTACGTC. Amino acid sequence: CASSVQGIGEQYV.

The chain combines TRBV6-5 with TRBJ1-2; the match to TRBD1 covers 8 bases. The J segment lost 1 base and the V segment lost 1 base, leaving 5 bases of the junction unmatched. This CDR3 is built from 16 residues. CDR1 and CDR2 from the germline V gene are MNHEY and SVGAGI. CDR3 in DNA: TGTGCCAGCAGTTACTACTCCGGACAGGGTAACTATGGCTACACCTTC. Translating it yields CASSYYSGQGNYGYTF.

The chain carries TRBV18 and TRBJ1-4; 10 bases agree with TRBD1. The CDR3 has 14 residues. The germline gives CDR1 KGHSH, CDR2 LQKENI. Trimming removed 6 bases from V and 6 bases from J; junction bases left unmatched: 4. The DNA of the CDR3 is TGTGCCAGCTCCGCTGGGACAGGGGATGAAAAACTGTTTTTT. Translation gives CASSAGTGDEKLFF.

CDR3 region: CASSYAGIGTEAFF. The CDR3 coding sequence is TGTGCCAGCAGTTACGCGGGGATTGGGACTGAAGCTTTCTTT. The gene calls are TRBV6-5 and TRBJ1-1, with D unresolved. The CDR3 spans 14 residues. Germline V lookup: CDR1 MNHEY, CDR2 SVGAGI. V lost 2 bases to trimming and J lost 5 bases, with 12 bases between them.

This sequence joins TRBV2 and TRBJ1-1, with 9 bases identical to TRBD1. With V trimmed by 6 bases and J by 2 bases, 7 bases remained unmatched. Germline V gene data show CDR1 as SNHLY and CDR2 as FYNNEI. The CDR3 is 15 amino acids. Here the CDR3 DNA reads TGTGCCAGCAGGGGACAGGGACTGGGAAACACTGAAGCTTTCTTT. It is translated as CASRGQGLGNTEAFF.

This clone was seen a handful of times. The chain is built from TRBV5-6 and TRBJ1-3; a weak D match, TRBD1 (6 bases). CDR3 length equals 15 residues. V shed 2 bases and J shed 4 bases, with 13 bases lying between them. Per germline, CDR1 SGHDT and CDR2 YYEEEE. The CDR3 here is CASSLQGVTGNTIYF. The DNA of the CDR3 is TGTGCCAGCAGCTTACAGGGAGTTACCGGAAACACCATATATTTT.

V gene TRBV6-2 or TRBV6-3 combines with J gene TRBJ2-1; TRBD2 matches 7 bases. The CDR3 sequence is 18 residues long. From germline, CDR1 is MNHEY and CDR2 SVGEGT. V trimming: 5 bases; J trimming: 0 bases; junction bases outside the gene matches: 13. The CDR3 loop is CASSRFGRRNASYNEQFF. As DNA, the CDR3 is TGTGCCAGCAGTCGCTTCGGGAGGCGGAACGCCTCCTACAATGAGCAGTTCTTC.